This T cell receptor beta chain was captured in a study of T cells in localized non-small cell lung cancer. The assay was immunoSEQ multiplex PCR, and TCRdb's table has in-frame clones only and misses some. This table has around 3,900 clones, 25% appearing once. Study-wide points: Sequencing, confined to only one tumor region, leaves heterogeneity possible.

In the case of this clone: The antigen is not known.

V was clipped by 7 bases and J by 1 base, with 8 bases between them. The CDR3 loop spans 12 amino acids. CDR1 SGDLS and CDR2 YYNGEE come from the germline V gene. The input for sequencing was lung tumor tissue, taken before any cancer treatment. This TCR was sampled from a male donor aged 60 or over with stage I lung adenocarcinoma. V gene TRBV9 combines with J gene TRBJ1-1; possibly TRBD1 for D (5 bases). The CDR3 sequence: CASGRGNTEAFF. CDR3 DNA: TGTGCCAGCGGGAGGGGGAACACTGAAGCTTTCTTT.